This T cell receptor (beta chain) appears in the sequencing data of a study of blood T cell repertoires in COVID-19. Study as a whole: The samples span acute and convalescent COVID-19 from the United States, Italy and Spain. T cells, B-cell-depleted T cells, or PBMCs supplied cDNA or gDNA.

The CDR3 has 17 residues. Germline V gene data show CDR1 as MGHDK and CDR2 as SYGVNS. J lost 6 bases, V lost 8 bases, and 17 bases had no gene match. Original methodology: Nucleated cell number was recorded as an estimate derived from reference gene primer amplification. Sequencing used immunoSEQ multiplex PCR; TCRdb keeps in-frame clones, though not all of them. D and trimming were read from the DNA, whereas the V and J calls and clone size are those reported in that table. The data contain approximately 180,000 clones, approximately 85% of them singletons. Specimen: peripheral blood. This TCR was recovered from a woman older than 75 with acute or convalescent COVID-19. The chain uses TRBV25-1 and TRBJ2-2; TRBD1 agrees at 8 bases. The CDR3 sequence is CASGENRGKRKAGELFF. CDR3 nucleotide sequence: TGTGCCAGCGGGGAGAACAGGGGGAAACGTAAGGCCGGGGAGCTGTTTTTT.